This is a list of T cell receptor beta chains from one sample in a study of blood T cell repertoires in COVID-19. Data came from immunoSEQ multiplex PCR; TCRdb stores just in-frame clones and leaves some out. The repertoire includes around 67,000 clones, around 88% of them detected once, and 1.5% to 2% sits in the top ten. The sample taken for sequencing was peripheral blood. These receptors all come from an elderly woman with active or convalescent COVID-19. Each CDR3 is given with its conserved first and last residue. The D gene is left open where the match is weak. Some rows have no size entry. The others give once, few or many, or a class for an expanded clone.

TRBJ1-3 | . | once | TRBV28 | CASSLGGRARPNTIYF | TGTGCCAGCAGTTTGGGGGGGAGGGCTAGGCCGAACACCATATATTTT
TRBJ2-3 | TRBD1 | . | TRBV25-1 | CASSGTGVKSDTQYF | TGTGCCAGCAGTGGGACAGGGGTAAAGTCAGATACGCAGTATTTT
TRBJ1-2 | . | . | TRBV19 | CASSLAVAYGYTF | TGTGCCAGTAGTCTCGCAGTGGCCTATGGCTACACCTTC
TRBJ1-4 | TRBD1 | once | TRBV9 | CASSVEQGAGKLFF | TGTGCCAGCAGCGTAGAACAGGGGGCCGGAAAACTGTTTTTT
TRBJ1-3 | . | . | TRBV7-2 | CASSFDISGNTIYF | TGTGCCAGCAGCTTTGACATCTCTGGAAACACCATATATTTT
TRBJ2-3 | . | . | TRBV7-9 | CASSLGGRTDTQYF | TGTGCCAGCAGCTTGGGCGGGCGCACAGATACGCAGTATTTT
TRBJ1-4 | . | . | TRBV3-1/TRBV3-2 | CPRRYEKLFF | TGTCCCCGGAGGTATGAAAAACTGTTTTTT
TRBJ1-3 | . | . | TRBV29-1 | CSVQQGSGNTIYF | TGCAGCGTACAACAGGGTTCTGGAAACACCATATATTTT
TRBJ1-2 | . | few | TRBV5-4 | CASSLERQGGYTF | TGTGCCAGCAGCTTGGAACGTCAGGGAGGCTACACCTTC
TRBJ2-5 | TRBD2 | . | TRBV3-1/TRBV3-2 | CASSLPAGGEGETQYF | TGTGCCAGCAGCTTACCCGCCGGCGGGGAGGGAGAGACCCAGTACTTC
TRBJ1-1 | . | . | TRBV19 | CASSRQVNTEAFF | TGTGCCAGTAGCAGACAAGTGAACACTGAAGCTTTCTTT
TRBJ2-1 | TRBD2 | . | TRBV18 | CASSLNSGAGNEQFF | TGTGCCAGCTCTCTTAATAGCGGGGCTGGGAATGAGCAGTTCTTC
TRBJ1-4 | . | . | TRBV5-5 | CASSLDRAYEKLFF | TGTGCCAGCAGCTTGGACAGGGCTTACGAAAAACTGTTTTTT
TRBJ2-3 | TRBD1 | . | TRBV4-1 | CASSQPKGQISTDTQYF | TGCGCCAGCAGCCAACCAAAGGGACAGATCAGCACAGATACGCAGTATTTT
TRBJ2-7 | . | . | TRBV7-8 | CASSLSDYEQYF | TGTGCCAGCAGCTTATCAGACTACGAGCAGTACTTC
TRBJ1-4 | . | . | TRBV5-4 | CASSFWAAEKLFF | TGTGCCAGCAGCTTTTGGGCCGCCGAAAAACTGTTTTTT
TRBJ2-7 | TRBD1 | . | TRBV10-1 | CASSEGTAFYEQYF | TGCGCCAGCAGTGAGGGGACAGCCTTCTACGAGCAGTACTTC
TRBJ2-3 | . | . | TRBV5-6 | CASSLVPGSTDTQYF | TGTGCCAGCAGCTTGGTCCCGGGGTCCACAGATACGCAGTATTTT
TRBJ2-2 | . | . | TRBV27 | CASSLSRTGTGELFF | TGTGCCAGCAGTTTATCAAGAACGGGGACCGGGGAGCTGTTTTTT
TRBJ1-5 | TRBD1 | . | TRBV19 | CASSTGTGGGQPQHF | TGTGCCAGTAGTACCGGGACAGGGGGCGGTCAGCCCCAGCATTTT
TRBJ1-6 | TRBD1 | . | TRBV7-2 | CASSLDRANSPLHF | TGTGCCAGCAGCTTGGACAGGGCTAATTCACCCCTCCACTTT
TRBJ1-1 | . | . | TRBV24-1 | CATSDFPNGAAFF | TGTGCCACCAGTGATTTCCCCAATGGGGCCGCTTTCTTT
TRBJ1-3 | . | . | TRBV11-3 | CASSWAPGNTIYF | TGTGCCAGCAGCTGGGCCCCTGGGAACACCATATATTTT
TRBJ2-7 | . | . | TRBV7-2 | CASSLRAGLEYEQYF | TGTGCCAGCAGCTTAAGGGCAGGGTTAGAGTACGAGCAGTACTTC
TRBJ1-1 | TRBD1 | . | TRBV6-5 | CASSYGTGGGNTEAFF | TGTGCCAGCAGTTACGGGACAGGGGGTGGGAACACTGAAGCTTTCTTT
TRBJ2-3 | . | . | TRBV14 | CASSQDRVRTDTQYF | TGTGCCAGCAGCCAAGACAGGGTTCGCACAGATACGCAGTATTTT
TRBJ2-7 | TRBD2 | once | TRBV4-1 | CASSQGISGVTPYEQYF | TGCGCCAGCAGCCAAGGTATTAGCGGGGTAACCCCCTACGAGCAGTACTTC
TRBJ2-1 | TRBD1 | . | TRBV5-6 | CASSRGQANEQFF | TGTGCCAGCAGCCGTGGACAGGCCAATGAGCAGTTCTTC
TRBJ1-2 | TRBD1 | . | TRBV6-5 | CASRDGTGSNYGYTF | TGTGCCAGCAGGGACGGGACAGGGAGTAACTATGGCTACACCTTC
TRBJ2-2 | . | . | TRBV6-2/TRBV6-3 | CASSLHTKPGELFF | TGTGCCAGCAGTTTACATACAAAACCCGGGGAGCTGTTTTTT
TRBJ1-2 | TRBD1 | . | TRBV30 | CAWSMGQGYGYTF | TGTGCCTGGAGTATGGGACAGGGATATGGCTACACCTTC
TRBJ1-4 | . | . | TRBV29-1 | CSVEAYEKLFF | TGCAGCGTTGAAGCATATGAAAAACTGTTTTTT
TRBJ1-2 | . | . | TRBV9 | CASRNSLNYGYTF | TGTGCCAGCAGGAACAGCCTTAACTATGGCTACACCTTC
TRBJ2-2 | TRBD1 | . | TRBV9 | CASSVGTGTTGELFF | TGTGCCAGCAGCGTAGGGACAGGTACTACCGGGGAGCTGTTTTTT
TRBJ1-4 | TRBD1 | . | TRBV19 | CASSIGTGTNEKLFF | TGTGCCAGTAGTATAGGGACAGGCACTAATGAAAAACTGTTTTTT
TRBJ1-4 | . | . | TRBV7-9 | CASSTGSNNEKLFF | TGTGCCAGCAGCACAGGGTCCAATAATGAAAAACTGTTTTTT
TRBJ2-3 | TRBD2 | . | TRBV5-4 | CASSLYLAGVTDTQYF | TGTGCCAGCAGCTTGTATCTAGCGGGAGTCACAGATACGCAGTATTTT
TRBJ1-3 | . | . | TRBV14 | CASSQVRSSSGNTIYF | TGTGCCAGCAGCCAAGTGAGATCGAGCTCTGGAAACACCATATATTTT
TRBJ2-2 | TRBD2 | . | TRBV7-8 | CASSSVAGTGELFF | TGTGCCAGCAGCTCAGTAGCGGGCACCGGGGAGCTGTTTTTT
TRBJ1-4 | . | . | TRBV4-1 | CASSLPLFGTNEKLFF | TGCGCCAGCAGCCTTCCCTTATTCGGAACTAATGAAAAACTGTTTTTT
TRBJ2-1 | TRBD2 | . | TRBV4-1 | CASSQEDIIWTSGYNNEQFF | TGCGCCAGCAGCCAAGAGGATATTATATGGACTAGCGGGTATAACAATGAGCAGTTCTTC
TRBJ2-6 | TRBD1 | once | TRBV19 | CASRQGSGANVLTF | TGTGCCAGTCGACAGGGCTCTGGGGCCAACGTCCTGACTTTC
TRBJ2-1 | . | . | TRBV19 | CASSISAEWHEQFF | TGTGCCAGTAGTATCTCAGCGGAGTGGCATGAGCAGTTCTTC
TRBJ1-1 | . | . | TRBV7-8 | CASSPQRQNTEAFF | TGTGCCAGCAGCCCCCAACGACAGAACACTGAAGCTTTCTTT
TRBJ2-1 | TRBD2 | . | TRBV7-2 | CASSRSGGAYNEQFF | TGTGCCAGCAGCCGTAGCGGGGGGGCCTACAATGAGCAGTTCTTC
TRBJ1-1 | . | . | TRBV29-1 | CSVDVLNTEAFF | TGCAGCGTTGACGTCTTGAACACTGAAGCTTTCTTT
TRBJ2-1 | . | . | TRBV24-1 | CATSRGGVYNEQFF | TGTGCCACCAGCCGAGGAGGGGTCTACAATGAGCAGTTCTTC
TRBJ2-3 | . | . | TRBV18 | CASSPGRDTQYF | TGTGCCAGCTCGCCAGGGAGGGATACGCAGTATTTT
TRBJ1-5 | TRBD1 | . | TRBV10-1 | CASSRTGGISNQPQHF | TGCGCCAGCAGTAGGACAGGGGGCATCAGCAATCAGCCCCAGCATTTT
TRBJ1-2 | TRBD1 | . | TRBV25-1 | CASSQTGQGYGYTF | TGTGCCAGCAGTCAGACAGGACAGGGCTATGGCTACACCTTC
TRBJ2-7 | . | . | TRBV27 | CASSLQGRSYEQYF | TGTGCCAGCAGTTTACAGGGGCGCTCCTACGAGCAGTACTTC
TRBJ1-1 | . | . | TRBV30 | CAWVPGYTEAFF | TGTGCCTGGGTCCCAGGTTATACCGAAGCTTTCTTT
TRBJ1-2 | TRBD1 | . | TRBV3-1/TRBV3-2 | CASSQTGGYGYTF | TGTGCCAGCAGCCAGACAGGGGGCTATGGCTACACCTTC
TRBJ1-2 | . | . | TRBV11-3 | CASSSPWQSGEGYTF | TGTGCCAGCAGTAGTCCGTGGCAGAGCGGAGAGGGCTACACCTTC
TRBJ2-1 | TRBD2 | . | TRBV29-1 | CSGTSGNSYNEQFF | TGCAGCGGGACTAGCGGGAACTCCTACAATGAGCAGTTCTTC
TRBJ2-7 | TRBD2 | . | TRBV12-5 | CASGLGLVGTSAYEQYF | TGTGCTAGTGGTCTTGGGTTGGTTGGGACTAGCGCCTACGAGCAGTACTTC